A selection of T cell receptor beta chains follows, all from one sample in a study of CD8 T cells in Susac syndrome. Each CDR3 protein is one row after TCRdb ran MiXCR on the immunoSEQ multiplex PCR reads. The sample has about 180,000 distinct CDR3 sequences; around 95% are singletons. Material for sequencing was CD8+ T cells from PBMCs. These receptors were collected from a human donor with multiple sclerosis. The conserved cysteine and the conserved F or W are not part of the CDR3 here. A D gene is named only where the DNA matches it firmly.

>TRBV2|11|.
ASSDGYQETQY
>TRBV5-6|17|.
ASSLTEIWGGSSYNEQF
>TRBV27|12|.
ASSLFRTDYEQY
>TRBV20-1|13|TRBD1
SALAPRQGVYEQY
>TRBV13|13|.
ASSLDDRSYNEQF
>TRBV20-1|17|TRBD2
SAHLGGRAEPSSYNEQF
>TRBV29-1|10|.
SVSGPNTEAF
>TRBV30|11|.
AWQGLAKNIQY
>TRBV20-1|11|.
SARAPLRNEQF
>TRBV28|10|.
ASSLVNTEAF
>TRBV19|12|.
ASSFADSGYGYT
>TRBV14|11|.
TSSQDWSTEAF
>TRBV6-5|13|TRBD1
ASSPGTGVSYGYT
>TRBV2|11|TRBD1
ASPGGTGGGYT
>TRBV27|12|TRBD1
ASRDRDRVSEAF
>TRBV20-1|12|TRBD1
SATTGDFPYEQY
>TRBV6-5|13|.
ASSYSPVGNQPQH
>TRBV12-3/TRBV12-4|12|TRBD1
ASSWGQHQETQY
>TRBV4-1|11|.
ASSQDLDNEQF
>TRBV27|14|TRBD1
ASSFVQGTDFYEQY
>TRBV5-4|15|TRBD2
ASSSTPSGSPTYEQY
>TRBV3-1|13|TRBD1
ASSQPPRGGTEAF
>TRBV7-9|11|.
ASSDTMTYEQY
>TRBV4-1|11|.
ASSYRASYEQY
>TRBV27|12|.
ASSLQGVGYEQY
>TRBV25-1|10|.
ASSSRAHEQF
>TRBV30|14|TRBD2
AWSVPLAGGRNEQF
>TRBV13|11|.
ASSLGRGYEQY
>TRBV2|13|.
ASSENLRGEETQY
>TRBV15|12|.
ATSRSYSNQPQH
>TRBV27|12|.
ASNRQGRDYEQY
>TRBV6-5|13|.
ASSPQGPSNQPQH
>TRBV27|11|.
ASSWGPSYEQY
>TRBV12-3/TRBV12-4|12|.
ASSFRANTGELF
>TRBV5-1|12|.
ASSLVQGGDGYT
>TRBV29-1|10|.
SVEVGATEAF
>TRBV11-2|13|TRBD2
ASSFGAGGTGELF
>TRBV5-1|13|.
ASSLELVSTYEQY
>TRBV28|9|.
ASSFGQPQH
>TRBV15|13|TRBD1
ATSRDTGGSDTQY
>TRBV20-1|16|TRBD2
SAPGLAGGNDRSETQY
>TRBV10-3|12|.
AISGSVAAHEQY
>TRBV20-1|11|.
SAYDGGNTEAF
>TRBV20-1|10|.
SATGANYGYT
>TRBV6-2/TRBV6-3|13|TRBD1
ASSYPQGLNTEAF
>TRBV4-1|13|TRBD2
ASSNKASGSYEQY
>TRBV14|11|.
ASSPLLALEQY
>TRBV27|11|.
ASSFGQNNEQF
>TRBV14|12|.
ASSPTWPPREQY
>TRBV29-1|10|.
SVVHGAYEQY
>TRBV2|15|TRBD2
ASSEFPSGAYSYEQY
>TRBV9|16|.
ASSGEALAGGYGDTQY
>TRBV29-1|11|.
SVLSARDGEQF